A single sample is the source of the 18 T cell receptor beta chains below, sequenced in a study of blood T cell repertoires in COVID-19. Sequenced by immunoSEQ multiplex PCR; TCRdb stores in-frame clones only, minus some. The sample has around 260,000 clones; 89% are singletons. The sample comprised peripheral blood. These receptor sequences come from a middle-aged woman who had recovered from COVID-19.

CDR3 in amino acids: CASSPADSVHEQYF. CDR3 sequence (DNA): TGTGCCAGCAGCCCCGCGGACAGTGTCCACGAGCAGTACTTC. The chain couples TRBV9 to TRBJ2-7, with D perhaps matching TRBD1 (6 bases). V lost 4 bases and J lost 5, with 16 bases in between. Germline V gene lookup returns CDR1 SGDLS and CDR2 YYNGEE. The CDR3 is made up of 14 amino acids.

This chain connects TRBV7-3 to TRBJ2-1, with 11 bases that match TRBD1. Germline V gene data show CDR1 as SGHTA and CDR2 as FQGTGA. V was clipped by 8 bases and J by 8 bases; unmatched bases: 14. The CDR3 is 16 amino acids. Here the CDR3 reads CASSSSGQGARDEQFF. CDR3 coding DNA: TGTGCCAGCTCCTCTTCCGGACAGGGGGCGCGGGATGAGCAGTTCTTC.

The chain combines TRBV19 with TRBJ2-1, with D possibly TRBD2 on 5 matching bases. The CDR3 runs to 15 residues. Germline values: CDR1 LNHDA, CDR2 SQIVND (reference sequence). V dropped 4 bases and J dropped 0 bases, with 10 bases sitting between them. This CDR3 is CASSKGEGSYNEQFF. The CDR3 nucleotides are TGTGCCAGTAGTAAGGGAGAGGGCTCCTACAATGAGCAGTTCTTC.

This clone was picked up one time. This chain links TRBV24-1 with TRBJ1-3; 7 bases are a match to TRBD1. Germline V gene data show CDR1 as KGHDR and CDR2 as SFDVKD. There are 16 residues in the CDR3. Trimming removed 2 bases from V and 0 bases from J; junction bases left unmatched: 3. The CDR3 nucleotides read TGTGCCACCAGTGATTCGGGACAGAACTCTGGAAACACCATATATTTT. This sequence encodes CATSDSGQNSGNTIYF.

CDR3 nucleotides: TGTGCCAGCAGCCAAGGGGCTCGGGACATTTGGCGCCCAGCAACTAATGAAAAACTGTTTTTT. Its protein product is CASSQGARDIWRPATNEKLFF. V usage is TRBV4-2 and J usage is TRBJ1-4; possible D gene TRBD1, 6 bases. The CDR3 contains 21 residues. V lost 1 base and J 0 bases, leaving 24 bases between the germline ends. Per germline, CDR1 LGHNA and CDR2 YNFKEQ.

The chain is built from TRBV10-3 and TRBJ2-3; weak D call: TRBD1 (5 bases). The CDR3 has 16 amino acids. V shed 0 bases and J shed 4 bases, with 14 bases lying between them. Per germline, CDR1 ENHRY and CDR2 SYGVKD. CDR3 loop: CAISESARLGADTQYF. CDR3 sequence (DNA): TGTGCCATCAGTGAGTCGGCTCGATTAGGGGCAGATACGCAGTATTTT.

The chain combines TRBV19 with TRBJ1-5, with a possible D match to TRBD1 (6 bases). V was trimmed by 3 bases and J by 4 bases, leaving 16 bases between them. The CDR3 loop spans 16 amino acids. CDR1 is LNHDA, CDR2 SQIVND, per germline (reference sequence). The CDR3 region is CASSMWDNRHNQPQHF. For the CDR3, the DNA is TGTGCCAGTAGTATGTGGGACAATCGACATAATCAGCCCCAGCATTTT.

The gene calls are TRBV18 and TRBJ1-2, with 8 bases identical to TRBD1. CDR3 length: 16 amino acids. The J segment lost 3 bases and the V segment lost 0 bases, leaving 6 bases of the junction unmatched. The germline CDR1 and CDR2 sequences are KGHSH and LQKENI. The CDR3 region is CASSPPNRGDHYGYTF. In nucleotides, the CDR3 is TGTGCCAGCTCACCACCGAACAGGGGGGATCACTATGGCTACACCTTC.

The gene calls are TRBV7-3 and TRBJ2-5, with 12 positions matching TRBD2. The CDR3 contains 15 residues. Germline V gene lookup returns CDR1 SGHTA and CDR2 FQGTGA. Unmatched junction bases numbered 6, after V lost 5 bases and J lost 5 bases. Here the CDR3 DNA reads TGTGCCAGCAGCCTCGGACTAGCGGGAACGGAGACCCAGTACTTC. It specifies CASSLGLAGTETQYF. Drawing the rest from reference TRBV7-3 and TRBJ2-5, the complete variable domain is GAGVSQTPSNKVTEKGKYVELRCDPISGHTALYWYRQSLGQGPEFLIYFQGTGAADDSGLPNDRFFAVRPEGSVSTLKIQRTERGDSAVYLCASSLGLAGTETQYFGPGTRLLVL.

Worth noting for this clone: Different DNA sequences within this sample yield the same CDR3. The rearrangement links TRBV3-1 (or the pseudogene TRBV3-2) to TRBJ2-7; TRBD2 matches 8 bases. With 1 base clipped from V and 3 bases from J, the junction kept 2 bases outside the gene matches. The CDR3 length is 14 residues. The germline V gene has CDR1 LGHDT and CDR2 YNNKEL (reference sequence). This CDR3 reads CASSQGTSSYEQYF. The CDR3 coding sequence is TGTGCCAGCAGCCAAGGGACTAGCAGCTACGAGCAGTACTTC.

The genes are TRBV6-2 or TRBV6-3 and TRBJ1-2, with 9 bases lining up with TRBD1. With V trimmed by 2 bases and J by 6 bases, 22 bases remained unmatched. The CDR3 consists of 20 residues. Germline V gives CDR1 MNHEY, CDR2 SVGEGT. In DNA form, the CDR3 reads TGTGCCAGCAGTTACCCAACGGCGTTCAAACAGGGGGCCCTATTGGATGGCTACACCTTC. This gives the protein CASSYPTAFKQGALLDGYTF.

The chain combines TRBV27 with TRBJ1-6; 8 bases align to TRBD1. CDR1 is MNHEY, CDR2 SMNVEV, per germline (reference sequence). The CDR3 has 13 residues. The trim removed 10 bases at V and 4 bases at J, leaving 3 bases unmatched. CDR3 protein: CATTGGYNSPLHF. The CDR3 nucleotides are TGTGCCACCACAGGGGGTTATAATTCACCCCTCCACTTT.

This clone was recorded many times. This rearrangement joins TRBV2 to TRBJ1-4; TRBD1 matches at 10 bases. The CDR3 extends over 14 amino acids. Germline-derived CDR1 and CDR2 are SNHLY and FYNNEI. Trimming took 6 bases from V and 8 from J; bases not matched to a gene: 6. CDR3 protein: CASRRQGAEEKLFF. CDR3 coding DNA: TGTGCCAGCAGGCGACAGGGGGCTGAAGAAAAACTGTTTTTT.

The chain combines TRBV5-4 with TRBJ2-1; 12 positions agree with TRBD2. The CDR3 contains 16 residues. Germline loops: CDR1 SGHNT, CDR2 YYREEE (reference sequence). The V and J ends lost 4 bases and 11 bases, in that order; junction bases with no gene match: 13. The CDR3 sequence is CASSIEAGTSGFKQFF. As DNA, the CDR3 is TGTGCCAGCAGCATCGAGGCCGGGACTAGCGGGTTTAAGCAGTTCTTC.

This chain links TRBV1 with TRBJ2-1; no DNA check was done on the table's D call, TRBD2. TRBV1 is assigned pseudogene status. The CDR3 is 18 residues long. The CDR3 loop is CTSSPRLRTSASYNEQFF. In DNA, the CDR3 is TGCACCAGCAGCCCCCGACTTCGGACTAGCGCGAGTTACAATGAGCAGTTCTTC.

V usage is TRBV29-1 and J usage is TRBJ2-2; 9 nucleotides agree with TRBD2. The germline CDR1 and CDR2 sequences are SQVTM and ANQGSEA. Germline trimming cut 6 bases from V and 6 bases from J; bases unmatched to any gene: 5. The CDR3 length is 13 residues. CDR3 sequence reads: CSVVAGDAGELFF. CDR3 in DNA: TGCAGCGTAGTAGCGGGAGACGCCGGGGAGCTGTTTTTT.

The rearrangement joins TRBV3-1 (or the pseudogene TRBV3-2) to TRBJ2-5, with D possibly matching TRBD2 (5 bases). Trimming pared 1 base from V and 8 bases from J, leaving 5 bases between. CDR3 size: 11 residues. CDR1 and CDR2 from the germline V gene are LGHDT and YNNKEL (reference sequence). Written as DNA, the CDR3 is TGTGCCAGCAGCCAAGCGGGAACCCAGTACTTC. Its translation is CASSQAGTQYF.

The chain's CDR3 is CASSPSSGDYGYTF. Here the CDR3 DNA reads TGTGCCAGCAGCCCCAGCTCGGGGGACTATGGCTACACCTTC. The rearrangement uses TRBV6-4 and TRBJ1-2; possibly TRBD1 for D (5 bases). The length of the CDR3 is 14 residues. Per germline, CDR1 MRHNA and CDR2 SNTAGT. Trimming removed 6 bases from V and 3 bases from J, with 14 bases in between.